This entry describes one TCR beta chain. This specimen comes from a study of blood T cell repertoires in COVID-19. Turning to the study itself: T cells, B-cell-depleted T cells, or PBMCs supplied cDNA or gDNA.

Original processing methods: Reference gene primer amplification in the assay estimated nucleated cell counts. Here immunoSEQ multiplex PCR was the method, and the copy in TCRdb shows in-frame clones only, minus some. The V and J calls and clone size are taken from that table; D and trimming were inferred from the DNA. Of about 100,000 clones listed, roughly 85% are singletons. V was clipped by 0 bases and J by 3 bases, with 14 bases between them. The CDR3 runs to 16 residues. In germline, CDR1 is MGHDK, CDR2 SYGVNS. The sequenced sample was peripheral blood. The chain joins TRBV25-1 to TRBJ2-5; weak D call: TRBD1 (8 bases). The clonotype comes from a woman in her seventies with acute or convalescent COVID-19. In DNA form, the CDR3 reads TGTGCCAGCAGTGAATATTTCACAGGGGGGGAAGAGACCCAGTACTTC. Protein sequence: CASSEYFTGGEETQYF.